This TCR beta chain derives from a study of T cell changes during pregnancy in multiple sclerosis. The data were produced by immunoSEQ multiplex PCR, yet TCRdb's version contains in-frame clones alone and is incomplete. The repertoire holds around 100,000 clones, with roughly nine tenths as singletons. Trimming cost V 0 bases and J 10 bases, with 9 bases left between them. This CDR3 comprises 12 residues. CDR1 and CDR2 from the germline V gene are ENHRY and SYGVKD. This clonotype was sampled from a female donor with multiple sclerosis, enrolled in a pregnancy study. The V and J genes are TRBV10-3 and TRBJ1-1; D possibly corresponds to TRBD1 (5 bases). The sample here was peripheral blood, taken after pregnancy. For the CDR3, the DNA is TGTGCCATCAGTGAGTCGAAGGGACTAGCTTTCTTT. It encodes CAISESKGLAFF.